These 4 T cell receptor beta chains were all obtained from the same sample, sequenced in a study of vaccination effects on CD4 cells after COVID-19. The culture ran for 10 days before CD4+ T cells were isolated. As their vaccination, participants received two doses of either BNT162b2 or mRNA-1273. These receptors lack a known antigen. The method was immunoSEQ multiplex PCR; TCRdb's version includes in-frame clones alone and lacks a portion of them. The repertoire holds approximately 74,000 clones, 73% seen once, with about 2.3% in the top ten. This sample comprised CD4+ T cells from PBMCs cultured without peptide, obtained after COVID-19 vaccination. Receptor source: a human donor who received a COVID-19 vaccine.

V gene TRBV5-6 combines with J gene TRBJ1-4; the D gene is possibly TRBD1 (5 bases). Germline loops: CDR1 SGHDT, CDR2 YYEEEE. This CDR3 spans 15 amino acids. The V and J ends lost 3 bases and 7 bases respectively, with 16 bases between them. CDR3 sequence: CASSSRGGGVEKLFF. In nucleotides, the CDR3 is TGTGCCAGCAGCTCACGGGGGGGAGGTGTTGAAAAACTGTTTTTT.

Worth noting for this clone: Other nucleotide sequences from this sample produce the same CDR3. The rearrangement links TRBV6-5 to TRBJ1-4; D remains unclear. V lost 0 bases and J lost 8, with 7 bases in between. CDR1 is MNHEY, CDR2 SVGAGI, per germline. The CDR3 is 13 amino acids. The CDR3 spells CASSYSGGEKLFF. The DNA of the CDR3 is TGTGCCAGCAGTTACTCAGGAGGAGAAAAACTGTTTTTT.

CDR3 sequence reads: CASSLGQGYGYTF. DNA of the CDR3: TGTGCCAGCAGCTTGGGACAGGGCTATGGCTACACCTTC. This chain uses TRBV7-2 with TRBJ1-2, with TRBD1 matching over 9 bases. V dropped 3 bases and J dropped 4; count of bases not matched to a gene: 0. From germline, CDR1 is SGHTA and CDR2 FQGNSA. The CDR3 sequence is 13 residues long. Full variable domain (rest looked up from reference TRBV7-2 and TRBJ1-2): GAGVSQSPSNKVTEKGKDVELRCDPISGHTALYWYRQSLGQGLEFLIYFQGNSAPDKSGLPSDRFSAERTGGSVSTLTIQRTQQEDSAVYLCASSLGQGYGYTFGSGTRLTVV.

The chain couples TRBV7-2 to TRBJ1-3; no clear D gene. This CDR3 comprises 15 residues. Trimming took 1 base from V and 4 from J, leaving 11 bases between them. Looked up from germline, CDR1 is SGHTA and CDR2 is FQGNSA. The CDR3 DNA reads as TGTGCCAGCAGCTTAGTACCCATCTCCGGAAACACCATATATTTT. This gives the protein CASSLVPISGNTIYF.